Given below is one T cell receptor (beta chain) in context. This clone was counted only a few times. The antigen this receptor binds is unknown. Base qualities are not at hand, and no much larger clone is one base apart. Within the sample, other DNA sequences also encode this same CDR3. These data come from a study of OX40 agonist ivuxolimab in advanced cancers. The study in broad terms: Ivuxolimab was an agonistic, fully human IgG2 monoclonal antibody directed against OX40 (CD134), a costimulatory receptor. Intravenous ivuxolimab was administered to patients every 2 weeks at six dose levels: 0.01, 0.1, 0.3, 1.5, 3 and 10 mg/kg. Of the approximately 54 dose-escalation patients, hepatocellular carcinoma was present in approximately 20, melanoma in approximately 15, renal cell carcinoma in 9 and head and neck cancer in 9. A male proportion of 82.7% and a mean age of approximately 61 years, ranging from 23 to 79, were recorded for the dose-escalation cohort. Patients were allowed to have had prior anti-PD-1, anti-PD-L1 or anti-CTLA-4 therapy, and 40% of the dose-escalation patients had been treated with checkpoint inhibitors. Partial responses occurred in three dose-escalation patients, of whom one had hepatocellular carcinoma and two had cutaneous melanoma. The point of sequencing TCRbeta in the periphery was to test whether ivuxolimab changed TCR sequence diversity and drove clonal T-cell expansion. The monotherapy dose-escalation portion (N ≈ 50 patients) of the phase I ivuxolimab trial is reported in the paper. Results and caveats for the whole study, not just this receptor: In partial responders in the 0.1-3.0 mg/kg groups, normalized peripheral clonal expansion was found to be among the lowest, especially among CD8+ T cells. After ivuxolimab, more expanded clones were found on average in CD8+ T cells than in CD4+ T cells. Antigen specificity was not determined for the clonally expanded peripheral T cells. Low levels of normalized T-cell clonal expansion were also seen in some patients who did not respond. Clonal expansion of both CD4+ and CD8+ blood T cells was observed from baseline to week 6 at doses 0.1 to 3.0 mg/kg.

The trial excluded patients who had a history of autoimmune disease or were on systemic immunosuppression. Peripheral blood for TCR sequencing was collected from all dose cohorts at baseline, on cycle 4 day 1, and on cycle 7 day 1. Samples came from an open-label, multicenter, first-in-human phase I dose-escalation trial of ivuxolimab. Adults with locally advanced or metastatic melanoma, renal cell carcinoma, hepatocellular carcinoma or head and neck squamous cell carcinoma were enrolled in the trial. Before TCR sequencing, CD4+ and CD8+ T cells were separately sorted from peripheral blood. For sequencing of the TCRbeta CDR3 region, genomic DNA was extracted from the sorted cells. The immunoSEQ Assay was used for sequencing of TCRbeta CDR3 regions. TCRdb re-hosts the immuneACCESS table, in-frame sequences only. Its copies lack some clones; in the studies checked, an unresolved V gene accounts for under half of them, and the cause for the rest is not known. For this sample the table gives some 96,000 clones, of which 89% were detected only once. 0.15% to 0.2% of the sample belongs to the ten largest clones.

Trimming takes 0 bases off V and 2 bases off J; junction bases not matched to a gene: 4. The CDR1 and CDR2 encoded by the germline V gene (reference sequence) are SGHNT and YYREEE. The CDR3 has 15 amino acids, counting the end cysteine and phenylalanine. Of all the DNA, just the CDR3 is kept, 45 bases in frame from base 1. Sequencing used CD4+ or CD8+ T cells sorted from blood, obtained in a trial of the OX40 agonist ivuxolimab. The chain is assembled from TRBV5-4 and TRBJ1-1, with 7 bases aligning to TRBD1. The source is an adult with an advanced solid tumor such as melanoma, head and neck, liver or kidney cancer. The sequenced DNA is TGTGCCAGCAGCTTGGCCGGGACAGCTAACACTGAAGCTTTCTTT. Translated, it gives CASSLAGTANTEAFF.